Included here is one T cell receptor (beta chain) sequence, with context. Its cognate antigen has yet to be identified. The record has no base qualities; no much larger clone is one base away. The sample comes from a study of blood T cell repertoires in COVID-19 (dated by TCRdb to about 2020). Looking at the study overall: Samples covering the acute and convalescent phases of COVID-19 were provided by collaborators in the United States, Italy and Spain. A freely available public database, intended as a resource for researchers studying the immune response to SARS-CoV-2, is where the repertoires were released. Subjects who had been exposed to COVID-19, were actively infected with it, or had recovered from it provided the deeply sampled blood TCRbeta repertoires that made up the dataset. The material from the prospective study consisted of cDNA or gDNA derived from T cells, B-cell-depleted T cells, or PBMCs. HLA class I and class II types, where available, came from metadata supplied by the sample provider rather than from assay-based typing. A de-identified subject ID, COVID-19 status, age in years and sex were almost always included in the sample metadata. Samples were obtained from the ongoing ImmuneRACE study (first 160 participants) and from 1,200 or so subjects provided by 6 global collaborators.

What the study reported, not specific to this receptor: The amount of clinical and demographic metadata varied by source and participant and was provided uncurated.

The collaborating institutions used their own protocols to collect whole blood in K2EDTA tubes. Collaborator samples were shipped for TCRbeta analysis as frozen whole blood, isolated PBMCs, or DNA extracted from either sample type. Reading from cysteine to phenylalanine, the CDR3 counts 18 amino acids. The DNA shown is the 54-base CDR3, in frame from base 1. As encoded in the germline V gene, CDR1 is WSHSY while CDR2 is SAAADI. The junction carries 21 bases between V and J, which are trimmed by 3 bases and 2 bases respectively. TCRbeta CDR3 regions were amplified from genomic DNA using the immunoSEQ Assay, a bias-controlled multiplex PCR. From the authors' description of their analysis: Within the assay, amplification of reference gene primers was used to estimate how many nucleated cells each sample contained. To quantify the absolute abundance of each unique TCRbeta CDR3 rearrangement, sequence reads were collapsed and filtered. For each sample, productive Simpson clonality was calculated by taking the square root of Simpson's diversity index across productive rearrangements. TCRdb obtained this table from immuneACCESS and retained in-frame rearrangements with V and J assigned. These tables miss some clones; where compared with another copy, unresolved V genes account for less than half of the shortfall, and the remainder is unexplained. V, J and clone size were drawn from that table, and D and trimming were deduced from the DNA. A total of 68,000 or so clones appear in this sample, roughly 80% of them only once. The ten largest make up roughly a quarter of the sample.

This clonotype originated in a human donor in a cohort sampled during active COVID-19. Input material: peripheral blood. The chain is made from TRBV10-2 and TRBJ2-3; possibly the D gene is TRBD2, per 6 matching bases. This receptor carries the CDR3 CASSDSGGSGTDTDTQYF. The DNA sequence follows: TGCGCCAGCAGTGACAGCGGTGGTAGCGGAACCGACACAGATACGCAGTATTTT.